This T cell receptor beta chain is from a study of shared clonotypes between healthy human individuals. CDR1 and CDR2 (germline): SGDLS, YYNGEE. Deletions cut 2 bases from V and 0 bases from J, with 12 bases between. The CDR3 extends over 15 amino acids. This table comes from immunoSEQ multiplex PCR, and its TCRdb copy is limited to in-frame clones, with some not included. Of hundreds of thousands of clones listed, around 74% were seen once; the top ten hold about 1.8%. This chain links TRBV9 with TRBJ2-7; tentatively, D is TRBD1 or TRBD2 (5 bases each). The receptor comes from a woman in her thirties in good health. What was sequenced was memory CD4+ T cells sorted from blood. Subset indicated: CD45RA-negative fraction. The DNA for the CDR3 is TGTGCCAGCAGCGTCGGAGGAGACAGCTCCTACGAGCAGTACTTC. This encodes CASSVGGDSSYEQYF.